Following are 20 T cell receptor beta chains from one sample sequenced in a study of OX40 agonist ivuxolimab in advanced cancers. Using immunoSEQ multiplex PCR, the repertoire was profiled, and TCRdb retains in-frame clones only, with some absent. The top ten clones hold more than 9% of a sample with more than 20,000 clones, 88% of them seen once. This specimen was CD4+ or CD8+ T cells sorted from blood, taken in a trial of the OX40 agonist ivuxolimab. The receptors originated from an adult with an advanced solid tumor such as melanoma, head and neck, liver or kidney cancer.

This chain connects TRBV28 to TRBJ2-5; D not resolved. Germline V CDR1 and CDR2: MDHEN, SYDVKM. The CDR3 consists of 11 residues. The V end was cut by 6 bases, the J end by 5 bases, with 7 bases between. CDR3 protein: CASREWETQYF. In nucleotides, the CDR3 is TGTGCCAGCAGGGAGTGGGAGACCCAGTACTTC.

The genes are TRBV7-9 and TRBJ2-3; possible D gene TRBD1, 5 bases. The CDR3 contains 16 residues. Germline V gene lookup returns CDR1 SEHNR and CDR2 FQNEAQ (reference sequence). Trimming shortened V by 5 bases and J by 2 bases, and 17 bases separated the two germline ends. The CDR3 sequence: CASSDPLGALTDTQYF. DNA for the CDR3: TGTGCCAGCAGCGACCCCTTAGGGGCCCTCACAGATACGCAGTATTTT. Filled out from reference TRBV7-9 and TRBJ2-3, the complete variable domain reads DTGVSQNPRHKITKRGQNVTFRCDPISEHNRLYWYRQTLGQGPEFLTYFQNEAQLEKSRLLSDRFSAERPKGSFSTLEIQRTEQGDSAMYLCASSDPLGALTDTQYFGPGTRLTVL.

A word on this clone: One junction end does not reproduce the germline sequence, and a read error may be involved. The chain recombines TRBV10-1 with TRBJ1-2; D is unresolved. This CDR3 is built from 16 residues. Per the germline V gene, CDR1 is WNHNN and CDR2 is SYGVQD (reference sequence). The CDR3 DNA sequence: TGCGCCAGCAGTGGTTTATTAAGCGCGAAAGACCTATGGCTACACTTC. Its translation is CASSGLLSAKDLWLHF.

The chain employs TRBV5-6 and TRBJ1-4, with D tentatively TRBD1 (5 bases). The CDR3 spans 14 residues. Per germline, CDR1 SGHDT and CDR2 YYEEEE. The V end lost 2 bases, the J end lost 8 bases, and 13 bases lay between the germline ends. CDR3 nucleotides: TGTGCCAGCAGCTTTGGGGCAGGCAAAGAAAAACTGTTTTTT. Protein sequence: CASSFGAGKEKLFF.

The CDR3: CASSDFHAQHF. The CDR3 nucleotides are TGTGCCAGCAGTGACTTTCATGCCCAGCATTTT. This chain links TRBV6-1 with TRBJ1-5, with unresolved D. In germline, CDR1 is MNHNS, CDR2 SASEGT. The CDR3 totals 11 residues. V gave up 3 bases and J gave up 11 bases, with 8 bases separating them.

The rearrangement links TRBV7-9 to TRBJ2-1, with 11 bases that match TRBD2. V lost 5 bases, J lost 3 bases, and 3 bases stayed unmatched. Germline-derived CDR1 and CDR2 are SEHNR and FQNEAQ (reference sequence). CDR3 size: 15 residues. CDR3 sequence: CASSPGLAVYNEQFF. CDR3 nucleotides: TGTGCCAGCAGCCCGGGACTAGCGGTCTACAATGAGCAGTTCTTC.

CDR3 sequence (DNA): TGTGCCAGCAGTTTAGTACCGAACACTGAAGCTTTCTTT. It yields the protein CASSLVPNTEAFF. V gene TRBV27 combines with J gene TRBJ1-1; D is unresolved. The V gene's germline CDR1 is MNHEY and CDR2 SMNVEV (reference sequence). Trimming removed 2 bases from V and 1 base from J, with 5 bases in between. The CDR3 has 13 amino acids.

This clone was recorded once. The CDR3 loop is CASSLDRVGGYTF. CDR3 DNA: TGTGCCAGTAGCCTAGACAGGGTAGGCGGCTACACCTTC. The genes are TRBV19 and TRBJ1-2, with 7 positions matching TRBD1. CDR3 length: 13 residues. Germline CDR1 is LNHDA and CDR2 is SQIVND (reference sequence). The junction had 9 bases not matched to a gene; V was cut back by 6 bases and J by 8 bases.

CDR3 residues: CASSPPLFAGTGPTDTQYF. Written as DNA, the CDR3 is TGTGCCAGCAGCCCGCCCCTATTCGCCGGGACTGGCCCCACAGATACGCAGTATTTT. The genes are TRBV13 and TRBJ2-3, with D perhaps TRBD2 (6 bases). CDR1 and CDR2 from the germline V gene are PRHDT and FYEKMQ (reference sequence). CDR3 length: 19 amino acids. Trimming left V 5 bases short and J 2 bases short, with 26 bases between.

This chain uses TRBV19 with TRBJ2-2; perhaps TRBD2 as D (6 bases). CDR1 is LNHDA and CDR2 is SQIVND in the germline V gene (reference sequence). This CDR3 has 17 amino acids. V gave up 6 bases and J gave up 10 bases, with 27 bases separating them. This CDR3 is CASRTLTLVTGEEELFF. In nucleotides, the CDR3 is TGTGCCAGTAGAACCCTTACTTTGGTAACCGGGGAGGAGGAGCTGTTTTTT.

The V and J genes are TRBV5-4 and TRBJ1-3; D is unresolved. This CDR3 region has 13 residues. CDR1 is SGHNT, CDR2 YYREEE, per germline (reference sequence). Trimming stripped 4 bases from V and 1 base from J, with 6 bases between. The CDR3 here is CASSGGSGNTIYF. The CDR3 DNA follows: TGTGCCAGCAGCGGAGGTTCTGGAAACACCATATATTTT.

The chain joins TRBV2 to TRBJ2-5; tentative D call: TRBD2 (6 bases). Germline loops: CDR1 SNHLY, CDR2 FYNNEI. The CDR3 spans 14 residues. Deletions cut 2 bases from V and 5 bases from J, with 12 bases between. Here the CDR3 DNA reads TGTGCCAGCAGTGAACTCGTGGAGGGGGAGACCCAGTACTTC. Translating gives CASSELVEGETQYF.

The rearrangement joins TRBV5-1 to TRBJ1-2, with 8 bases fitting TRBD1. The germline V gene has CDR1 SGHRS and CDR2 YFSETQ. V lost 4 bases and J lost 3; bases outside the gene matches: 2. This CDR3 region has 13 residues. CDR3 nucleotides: TGCGCCAGCAGCAGGGGACAGGACTATGGCTACACCTTC. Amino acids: CASSRGQDYGYTF.

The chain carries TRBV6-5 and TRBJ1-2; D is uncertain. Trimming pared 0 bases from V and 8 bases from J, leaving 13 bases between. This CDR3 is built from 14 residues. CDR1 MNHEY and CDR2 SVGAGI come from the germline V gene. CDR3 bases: TGTGCCAGCAGTTACTCAGTATCCGGTGGAGGCTACACCTTC. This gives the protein CASSYSVSGGGYTF.

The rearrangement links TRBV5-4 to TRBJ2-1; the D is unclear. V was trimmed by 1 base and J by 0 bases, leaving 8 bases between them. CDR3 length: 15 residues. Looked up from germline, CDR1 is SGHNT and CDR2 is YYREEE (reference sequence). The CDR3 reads CASSLSQSSYNEQFF. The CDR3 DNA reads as TGTGCCAGCAGCTTGAGTCAGAGCTCCTACAATGAGCAGTTCTTC.

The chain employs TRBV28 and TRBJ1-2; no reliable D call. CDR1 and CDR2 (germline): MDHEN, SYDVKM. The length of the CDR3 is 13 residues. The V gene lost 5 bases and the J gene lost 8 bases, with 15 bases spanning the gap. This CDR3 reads CASSVLGSRGYTF. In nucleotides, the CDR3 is TGTGCCAGCAGTGTTTTGGGGAGTCGGGGCTACACCTTC.

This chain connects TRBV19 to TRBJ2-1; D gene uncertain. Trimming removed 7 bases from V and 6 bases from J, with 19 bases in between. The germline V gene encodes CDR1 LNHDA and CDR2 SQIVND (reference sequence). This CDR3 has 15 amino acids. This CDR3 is CASTTDTAFSNEQFF. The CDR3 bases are TGTGCCAGTACTACCGACACGGCGTTCAGCAATGAGCAGTTCTTC.

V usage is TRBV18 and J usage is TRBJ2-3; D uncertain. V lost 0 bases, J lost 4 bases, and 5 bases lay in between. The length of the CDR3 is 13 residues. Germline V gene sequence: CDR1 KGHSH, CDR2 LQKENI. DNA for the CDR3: TGTGCCAGCTCACCACCTGGCGCAGATACGCAGTATTTT. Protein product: CASSPPGADTQYF.

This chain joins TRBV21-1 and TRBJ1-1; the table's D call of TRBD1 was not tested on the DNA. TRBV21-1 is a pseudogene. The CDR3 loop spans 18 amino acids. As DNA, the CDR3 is TGTGCCAGCAGCAAAGAGGTGAGACAGGGGGCGAGAAACACTGAAGCTTTCTTT. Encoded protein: CASSKEVRQGARNTEAFF.

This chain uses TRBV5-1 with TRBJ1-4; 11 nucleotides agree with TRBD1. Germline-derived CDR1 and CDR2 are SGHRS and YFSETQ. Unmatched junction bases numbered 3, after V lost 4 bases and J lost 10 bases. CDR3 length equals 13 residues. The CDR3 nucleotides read TGCGCCAGCAGCGGTGGGACAGGGGGAAAACTGTTTTTT. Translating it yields CASSGGTGGKLFF. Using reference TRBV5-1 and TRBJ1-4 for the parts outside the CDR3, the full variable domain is KAGVTQTPRYLIKTRGQQVTLSCSPISGHRSVSWYQQTPGQGLQFLFEYFSETQRNKGNFPGRFSGRQFSNSRSEMNVSTLELGDSALYLCASSGGTGGKLFFGSGTQLSVL.